Listed below are T cell receptor beta chains from one sample, sequenced in a study of shared clonotypes between healthy human individuals. TCRdb's copy holds only in-frame clones and misses some; the assay was immunoSEQ multiplex PCR. The data contain about 2.3 million clones, more than 85% of them seen just once; the ten biggest clones take up approximately 0.4%. Sequenced: naive CD4+ T cells from PBMCs. The receptors were sampled from a man aged 18 to 30 in good health. Some clones in this sample may be carry-over from other donors' samples. The CDR3 runs from the conserved cysteine through the conserved F or W. Each record gives: D gene, J gene, V gene, clone size, CDR3 length, CDR3 DNA, CDR3 protein. D genes are given only for firm matches. Size values are once, few and many counts, or a class for expanded clones, and some rows have none.

D gene: NA
J gene: TRBJ2-1
V gene: TRBV5-5
clone size: NA
CDR3 length: 15
CDR3 DNA: TGTGCCAGCAGCTTGGGGCTGACTGTCGGGGATGAGCAGTTCTTC
CDR3 protein: CASSLGLTVGDEQFF

D gene: TRBD2
J gene: TRBJ2-5
V gene: TRBV5-4
clone size: NA
CDR3 length: 17
CDR3 DNA: TGTGCCAGCAGCCAACTCCACCTACTAGCGGGAGGGGAGACCCAGTACTTC
CDR3 protein: CASSQLHLLAGGETQYF

D gene: NA
J gene: TRBJ2-2
V gene: TRBV10-3
clone size: NA
CDR3 length: 15
CDR3 DNA: TGTGCCAGCCGTCCGGAGGGAGCTAACACCGGGGAGCTGTTTTTT
CDR3 protein: CASRPEGANTGELFF

D gene: NA
J gene: TRBJ2-3
V gene: TRBV28
clone size: NA
CDR3 length: 15
CDR3 DNA: TGTGCCAGCAGTCTCGACAGTACCAGCACAGATACGCAGTATTTT
CDR3 protein: CASSLDSTSTDTQYF

D gene: TRBD1
J gene: TRBJ2-5
V gene: TRBV7-9
clone size: NA
CDR3 length: 16
CDR3 DNA: TGTGCCAGCAGCTTAGTTGGGCTTGGGACAGAAGAGACCCAGTACTTC
CDR3 protein: CASSLVGLGTEETQYF

D gene: TRBD1
J gene: TRBJ2-7
V gene: TRBV27
clone size: NA
CDR3 length: 14
CDR3 DNA: TGTGCCAGCAAGTGGAACAGGGGCCCCTACGAGCAGTACTTC
CDR3 protein: CASKWNRGPYEQYF

D gene: NA
J gene: TRBJ2-1
V gene: TRBV11-2
clone size: NA
CDR3 length: 15
CDR3 DNA: TGTGCCACCAAGAGGGGCCCCTGGGAATACAATGAGCAGTTCTTC
CDR3 protein: CATKRGPWEYNEQFF

D gene: NA
J gene: TRBJ2-1
V gene: TRBV28
clone size: NA
CDR3 length: 14
CDR3 DNA: TGTGCCAGCAGTTTACAGGGCTCAGCCAATGAGCAGTTCTTC
CDR3 protein: CASSLQGSANEQFF

D gene: TRBD2
J gene: TRBJ2-2
V gene: TRBV4-3
clone size: NA
CDR3 length: 14
CDR3 DNA: TGCGCCAGCAGCCAAGAAGTGCGGGGGAGGGAGCTGTTTTTT
CDR3 protein: CASSQEVRGRELFF

D gene: TRBD2
J gene: TRBJ2-7
V gene: TRBV27
clone size: NA
CDR3 length: 17
CDR3 DNA: TGTGCCAGCAGCTCCGGGACTAGCGGGAGGGCCTTGGCCGAGCAGTACTTC
CDR3 protein: CASSSGTSGRALAEQYF

D gene: NA
J gene: TRBJ2-1
V gene: TRBV11-2
clone size: NA
CDR3 length: 13
CDR3 DNA: TGTGCCAGCAGCGCACTAGAAAGGAATGAGCAGTTCTTC
CDR3 protein: CASSALERNEQFF

D gene: NA
J gene: TRBJ2-3
V gene: TRBV5-1
clone size: NA
CDR3 length: 14
CDR3 DNA: TGCGCCAGCAGCATGGGACACCTCACAGATACGCAGTATTTT
CDR3 protein: CASSMGHLTDTQYF

D gene: TRBD2
J gene: TRBJ2-5
V gene: TRBV5-1
clone size: NA
CDR3 length: 15
CDR3 DNA: TGCGCCAGCAGCTCTGGACTAGCGGATCAAGAGACCCAGTACTTC
CDR3 protein: CASSSGLADQETQYF

D gene: TRBD2
J gene: TRBJ2-7
V gene: TRBV28
clone size: NA
CDR3 length: 16
CDR3 DNA: TGTGCCAGCAGTTTATACGGGGCTAGCGGGAGCTACGAGCAGTACTTC
CDR3 protein: CASSLYGASGSYEQYF

D gene: NA
J gene: TRBJ2-3
V gene: TRBV5-4
clone size: NA
CDR3 length: 14
CDR3 DNA: TGTGCCAGCAGCGTGGTCGGGAGTGCAGATACGCAGTATTTT
CDR3 protein: CASSVVGSADTQYF

D gene: NA
J gene: TRBJ1-4
V gene: TRBV5-6
clone size: NA
CDR3 length: 13
CDR3 DNA: TGTGCCAGCAGTAACTCCCCGAATGAAAAACTGTTTTTT
CDR3 protein: CASSNSPNEKLFF

D gene: TRBD1
J gene: TRBJ2-7
V gene: TRBV6-6
clone size: NA
CDR3 length: 15
CDR3 DNA: TGTGCCAGCACCAAACGGGGACAGGGCGGCTACGAGCAGTACTTC
CDR3 protein: CASTKRGQGGYEQYF

D gene: NA
J gene: TRBJ1-1
V gene: TRBV30
clone size: few
CDR3 length: 13
CDR3 DNA: TGTGCCTGGAGTGTTCGACAGTTCACTGAAGCTTTCTTT
CDR3 protein: CAWSVRQFTEAFF

D gene: NA
J gene: TRBJ1-5
V gene: TRBV7-9
clone size: once
CDR3 length: 12
CDR3 DNA: TGTGCCAGCAGCTTAGCGGTTCAGCCCCAGCATTTT
CDR3 protein: CASSLAVQPQHF

D gene: TRBD1
J gene: TRBJ1-3
V gene: TRBV4-1
clone size: NA
CDR3 length: 16
CDR3 DNA: TGCGCCAGCAGCCAACCGGGGACAGGGAGGAGAAACACCATATATTTT
CDR3 protein: CASSQPGTGRRNTIYF

D gene: NA
J gene: TRBJ1-2
V gene: TRBV7-8
clone size: NA
CDR3 length: 16
CDR3 DNA: TGTGCCAGCAGCTTAGCTCGACAGCTCAACCTTTATGGCTACACCTTC
CDR3 protein: CASSLARQLNLYGYTF

D gene: NA
J gene: TRBJ1-4
V gene: TRBV28
clone size: NA
CDR3 length: 16
CDR3 DNA: TGTGCCAGCAGTCCCTCGCGGGCTTCAGAAAGGGAAAAACTGTTTTTT
CDR3 protein: CASSPSRASEREKLFF

D gene: NA
J gene: TRBJ2-3
V gene: TRBV2
clone size: NA
CDR3 length: 15
CDR3 DNA: TGTGCCAGCAGAGACCGGGGACTTAACACAGATACGCAGTATTTT
CDR3 protein: CASRDRGLNTDTQYF

D gene: NA
J gene: TRBJ2-7
V gene: TRBV18
clone size: NA
CDR3 length: 15
CDR3 DNA: TGTGCCAGCTCACCTGGTCCGGATAGCTCCTACGAGCAGTACTTC
CDR3 protein: CASSPGPDSSYEQYF

D gene: NA
J gene: TRBJ2-5
V gene: TRBV29-1
clone size: NA
CDR3 length: 13
CDR3 DNA: TGCAGCGTTGCGTCCGGGGTTCAAGAGACCCAGTACTTC
CDR3 protein: CSVASGVQETQYF

D gene: NA
J gene: TRBJ2-1
V gene: TRBV9
clone size: NA
CDR3 length: 14
CDR3 DNA: TGTGCCAGCAGTAAAATACAGGGTTCCAATGAGCAGTTCTTC
CDR3 protein: CASSKIQGSNEQFF

D gene: NA
J gene: TRBJ2-5
V gene: TRBV5-1
clone size: NA
CDR3 length: 16
CDR3 DNA: TGCGCCAGCAGCCCCCCTGGCGGATTCGTCCAAGAGACCCAGTACTTC
CDR3 protein: CASSPPGGFVQETQYF

D gene: TRBD2
J gene: TRBJ2-7
V gene: TRBV7-6
clone size: NA
CDR3 length: 15
CDR3 DNA: TGTGCCAGCAGCTCCCTTAGCGGGCTCTCCTACGAGCAGTACTTC
CDR3 protein: CASSSLSGLSYEQYF

D gene: TRBD1
J gene: TRBJ1-1
V gene: TRBV6-5
clone size: NA
CDR3 length: 14
CDR3 DNA: TGTGCCAGCAGTCGGACAGGGAGTTTAACTGAAGCTTTCTTT
CDR3 protein: CASSRTGSLTEAFF

D gene: TRBD2
J gene: TRBJ2-3
V gene: TRBV4-1
clone size: NA
CDR3 length: 17
CDR3 DNA: TGCGCCAGCAGCCGTACCGGGACTAGCGGGATCACAGATACGCAGTATTTT
CDR3 protein: CASSRTGTSGITDTQYF

D gene: TRBD1
J gene: TRBJ1-6
V gene: TRBV6-6
clone size: NA
CDR3 length: 13
CDR3 DNA: TGTGCCAGCAGGGGCGGACAGGAATTCACCCTCCACTTT
CDR3 protein: CASRGGQEFTLHF

D gene: NA
J gene: TRBJ1-4
V gene: TRBV7-9
clone size: NA
CDR3 length: 16
CDR3 DNA: TGTGCCAGCAGCCTAGAGGGGCCTGGATCGCATGAAAAACTGTTTTTT
CDR3 protein: CASSLEGPGSHEKLFF

D gene: NA
J gene: TRBJ1-4
V gene: TRBV5-1
clone size: NA
CDR3 length: 16
CDR3 DNA: TGCGCCAGCAGAGAATACGTAATGGGGGCCGGGGAAAAACTGTTTTTT
CDR3 protein: CASREYVMGAGEKLFF

D gene: TRBD2
J gene: TRBJ2-7
V gene: TRBV29-1
clone size: NA
CDR3 length: 13
CDR3 DNA: TGCAGCGCCAGCGGGAGGGGACTGAACGAGCAGTACTTC
CDR3 protein: CSASGRGLNEQYF

D gene: TRBD2
J gene: TRBJ2-1
V gene: TRBV4-1
clone size: NA
CDR3 length: 16
CDR3 DNA: TGCGCCAGCAGCCCGGATAGCGGGAGTTCCTACAATGAGCAGTTCTTC
CDR3 protein: CASSPDSGSSYNEQFF